These T cell receptor beta chains were read from a single sample in a study of T cells in Graves' hyperthyroidism and ophthalmopathy. TCRdb re-derived calls from the multiplex PCR reads in MiXCR, one entry per CDR3 protein. The sample holds roughly 720,000 distinct CDR3 sequences, 17% seen once. Source material: blood. These receptors all stem from a man in his forties or fifties with Graves' hyperthyroidism. Each CDR3 is given with its conserved first and last residue. The order of the fields is J gene, V gene, D gene, clone size, CDR3 DNA, CDR3 protein. The D gene is left open where the match is weak. Not every row has a clone size; where given, it reads once, few, many or a size class.

TRBJ2-7	TRBV19	-	-	TGTGCCAGTAGTCGACCCCGGGGGCAGGGACCCTACGAGCAGTACTTC	CASSRPRGQGPYEQYF
TRBJ2-1	TRBV13	TRBD1	few	TGTGCCAGCAGCTTAGCCGGGACAGCCTCCTACAATGAGCAGTTCTTC	CASSLAGTASYNEQFF
TRBJ2-1	TRBV19	TRBD2	many	TGTGCCATCACGGGAGGGGAGAAACTGTACAATGAGCAGTTCTTC	CAITGGEKLYNEQFF
TRBJ2-5	TRBV4-3	TRBD2	few	TGCGCCAGCAGCCCGGGACTACGCCTTGAGACCCAGTACTTC	CASSPGLRLETQYF
TRBJ1-2	TRBV4-1	-	many	TGCGCCAGCAGCCAACATAGGACAGCCCGATCCCCTAACTATGGCTACACCTTC	CASSQHRTARSPNYGYTF
TRBJ1-2	TRBV30	-	many	TGTGCCTGGAGTGCAACGATGGATGGCTACACCTTC	CAWSATMDGYTF
TRBJ2-1	TRBV3-1	TRBD2	-	TGTGCCAGCAGCCCACCCGTCCCCGGAAAGCGGGAGGTGTGGAATGAGCAGTTCTTC	CASSPPVPGKREVWNEQFF
TRBJ1-5	TRBV19	-	-	TGTGCCAGTAGGGGGGGAGGGCACCAGCCCCAGCATTTT	CASRGGGHQPQHF
TRBJ2-1	TRBV7-9	-	many	TGTGCCAGCAGCTTCCGGGACTTCGGTGAGCAGTTCTTC	CASSFRDFGEQFF
TRBJ1-1	TRBV4-3	TRBD1	-	TGCGCCAGCAGCCAAGTCGGACAGGGGTTCACTGAAGCTTTCTTT	CASSQVGQGFTEAFF
TRBJ1-4	TRBV11-2	-	many	TGTGCCAGCAGCTCCCGGACAGCGATAAATGAAAAACTGTTTTTT	CASSSRTAINEKLFF
TRBJ2-1	TRBV7-9	-	many	TGTGCCAGCAGCTTCAGCCAGGAGCAGTTCTTC	CASSFSQEQFF
TRBJ2-2	TRBV7-9	TRBD1	-	TGTGCCAGCAGCTTACCAGCGACAGGGGTGGCCGGGGAGCTGTTTTTT	CASSLPATGVAGELFF
TRBJ2-4	TRBV28	-	few	TGTGCCAGCAGTTTATTTACAGGGGCCAAAAACATTCAGTACTTC	CASSLFTGAKNIQYF
TRBJ2-3	TRBV27	TRBD2	many	TGTGCCAGCAGTGCCCCCGGGACTAGCGGAAAGAAAACAGATACGCAGTATTTT	CASSAPGTSGKKTDTQYF